This note documents a single T cell receptor beta chain sequence. What it binds is not known. This entry comes from a study of OX40 agonist ivuxolimab in advanced cancers. Across the whole study: Patients took ivuxolimab, an agonistic anti-OX40 (CD134) antibody. Recorded diagnoses for dose-escalation patients were hepatocellular carcinoma, melanoma, renal cell or head and neck cancer. General study results and limits: Among the least clonally expanded were partial responders at 0.1-3.0 mg/kg.

The J segment lost 7 bases and the V segment lost 8 bases, leaving 11 bases of the junction unmatched. Looked up from germline, CDR1 is SQVTM and CDR2 is ANQGSEA. The CDR3 totals 13 residues. Profiled with immunoSEQ multiplex PCR; TCRdb holds only in-frame clones, not every one. The repertoire consists of over 30,000 clones, with more than 70% occurring once and the leading ten covering around 0.84%. People who had autoimmune disease history or systemic immunosuppression were excluded. The source material was CD4+ or CD8+ T cells sorted from blood, sampled in a trial of the OX40 agonist ivuxolimab. The rearrangement uses TRBV29-1 and TRBJ2-7, with TRBD1 matching 10 bases. The receptor comes from an adult with an advanced solid tumor such as melanoma, head and neck, liver or kidney cancer. Here the CDR3 DNA reads TGCAGCTGGGGGACAGGGGTAAAAGGGGAGCAGTACTTC. Translated: CSWGTGVKGEQYF.